These T cell receptor beta chains were read from a single sample in a study of glioma-infiltrating T cells. TCRdb reprocessed the multiplex PCR reads with MiXCR, giving one entry per CDR3 protein. Of over 140,000 distinct CDR3 sequences detected, about 39% appear once; the ten largest clones hold around 20%. Specimen: glioma tissue, nonneoplastic brain tissue, or PBMCs (not recorded which). These receptors were obtained from a human donor with low-grade glioma or glioblastoma, undergoing nonglioma brain surgery, or in good health (not recorded which). Both conserved end residues are part of each CDR3. The order of the fields is CDR3 protein, CDR3 DNA, V gene, J gene, D gene, clone size. The D gene is left open where the match is weak. Clone sizes are given selectively: once, few, many, or a class where the clone is expanded.

CDR3 protein: CAISDRQPGGTEAFF; CDR3 DNA: TGTGCCATCAGTGACCGACAGCCGGGGGGCACTGAAGCTTTCTTT; V gene: TRBV10-3; J gene: TRBJ1-1; D gene: NA; clone size: NA
CDR3 protein: CASSSPPPKANVLTF; CDR3 DNA: TGTGCCAGCAGCTCCCCCCCTCCCAAGGCCAACGTCCTGACTTTC; V gene: TRBV7-2; J gene: TRBJ2-6; D gene: NA; clone size: NA
CDR3 protein: CSAFLHANTQYF; CDR3 DNA: TGCAGCGCCTTCCTACACGCGAATACGCAGTATTTT; V gene: TRBV29-1; J gene: TRBJ2-3; D gene: NA; clone size: NA
CDR3 protein: CASSPQKGYEQYF; CDR3 DNA: TGCGCCAGCAGCCCACAAAAGGGCTACGAGCAGTACTTC; V gene: TRBV4-1; J gene: TRBJ2-7; D gene: NA; clone size: NA
CDR3 protein: CASSLKTGRSKQYF; CDR3 DNA: TGTGCCAGCAGTTTGAAGACGGGGAGAAGCAAGCAGTACTTC; V gene: TRBV12-3/TRBV12-4; J gene: TRBJ2-7; D gene: NA; clone size: NA
CDR3 protein: CASSYSILGEQYF; CDR3 DNA: TGTGCCAGCAGTTACTCGATCCTTGGCGAGCAGTACTTC; V gene: TRBV6-6; J gene: TRBJ2-7; D gene: NA; clone size: few
CDR3 protein: CATSSGDRVSRRSPLHF; CDR3 DNA: TGTGCCACCAGCAGTGGTGACAGGGTTTCCCGACGTTCACCCCTCCACTTT; V gene: TRBV15; J gene: TRBJ1-6; D gene: TRBD1; clone size: NA
CDR3 protein: CATRQGPYNEQFF; CDR3 DNA: TGTGCCACACGACAGGGTCCCTACAATGAGCAGTTCTTC; V gene: TRBV2; J gene: TRBJ2-1; D gene: TRBD1; clone size: NA
CDR3 protein: CASSPLSVGTDTQYF; CDR3 DNA: TGTGCCAGCAGCCCACTGAGCGTGGGCACAGATACGCAGTATTTT; V gene: TRBV28; J gene: TRBJ2-3; D gene: NA; clone size: few
CDR3 protein: CASSLGISSPLHF; CDR3 DNA: TGTGCCAGCAGTTTAGGGATCTCCTCACCCCTCCACTTT; V gene: TRBV28; J gene: TRBJ1-6; D gene: NA; clone size: few
CDR3 protein: CASSRGQYNEQFF; CDR3 DNA: TGTGCCAGCAGCCGAGGACAGTACAATGAGCAGTTCTTC; V gene: TRBV27; J gene: TRBJ2-1; D gene: NA; clone size: few
CDR3 protein: CASSPPLLAGDTQYF; CDR3 DNA: TGTGCCAGCAGCCCGCCCCTGCTAGCGGGAGATACGCAGTATTTT; V gene: TRBV7-2; J gene: TRBJ2-3; D gene: TRBD2; clone size: few
CDR3 protein: CATSRMTGQETQYF; CDR3 DNA: TGTGCCACCAGCCGAATGACGGGCCAAGAGACCCAGTACTTC; V gene: TRBV15; J gene: TRBJ2-5; D gene: NA; clone size: many
CDR3 protein: CASKTAGENTEAFF; CDR3 DNA: TGTGCCAGCAAAACCGCAGGGGAAAACACTGAAGCTTTCTTT; V gene: TRBV6-1; J gene: TRBJ1-1; D gene: NA; clone size: many
CDR3 protein: CSAPRPGFDEAFF; CDR3 DNA: TGCAGTGCCCCAAGGCCAGGGTTTGATGAAGCTTTCTTT; V gene: TRBV20-1; J gene: TRBJ1-1; D gene: NA; clone size: NA
CDR3 protein: CSAIAINWGSNEQFF; CDR3 DNA: TGCAGTGCTATTGCGATCAATTGGGGAAGCAATGAGCAGTTCTTC; V gene: TRBV20-1; J gene: TRBJ2-1; D gene: NA; clone size: NA
CDR3 protein: CASSSAGSGSYGYTF; CDR3 DNA: TGTGCCAGCAGTTCAGCAGGTAGTGGAAGCTATGGCTACACCTTC; V gene: TRBV27; J gene: TRBJ1-2; D gene: NA; clone size: NA
CDR3 protein: CALSAGGYNEQFF; CDR3 DNA: TGTGCGTTGTCAGCGGGAGGTTATAATGAGCAGTTCTTC; V gene: TRBV28; J gene: TRBJ2-1; D gene: TRBD2; clone size: NA
CDR3 protein: CASSKTGTGNSGAKVLTF; CDR3 DNA: TGTGCCAGCAGTAAGACCGGGACAGGTAACTCTGGGGCCAAAGTCCTGACTTTC; V gene: TRBV6-1; J gene: TRBJ2-6; D gene: TRBD1; clone size: NA
CDR3 protein: CASSVNQGYVYTF; CDR3 DNA: TGTGCCAGCAGTGTAAATCAAGGGTATGTCTACACCTTC; V gene: TRBV28; J gene: TRBJ1-2; D gene: NA; clone size: NA
CDR3 protein: CASSKDGNYGYTF; CDR3 DNA: TGTGCCAGCTCAAAGGACGGAAACTATGGCTACACCTTC; V gene: TRBV18; J gene: TRBJ1-2; D gene: NA; clone size: NA
CDR3 protein: CASSTRQGNYGYTF; CDR3 DNA: TGTGCCAGCAGTACGCGACAGGGGAACTATGGCTACACCTTC; V gene: TRBV6-1; J gene: TRBJ1-2; D gene: TRBD1; clone size: NA
CDR3 protein: CASSSGTSTDTQYF; CDR3 DNA: TGTGCCAGCAGCTCCGGGACAAGCACAGATACGCAGTATTTT; V gene: TRBV3-1; J gene: TRBJ2-3; D gene: NA; clone size: few
CDR3 protein: CASSWDRASYEQYF; CDR3 DNA: TGTGCCAGCAGCTGGGACAGGGCCTCCTACGAGCAGTACTTC; V gene: TRBV7-2; J gene: TRBJ2-7; D gene: TRBD1; clone size: few
CDR3 protein: CASSLGSVRGETQYF; CDR3 DNA: TGTGCCAGCAGCTTAGGGTCGGTCCGGGGAGAGACCCAGTACTTC; V gene: TRBV7-6; J gene: TRBJ2-5; D gene: NA; clone size: NA
CDR3 protein: CASSLRGRGTDTQYF; CDR3 DNA: TGTGCCAGCAGCCTTCGGGGGCGAGGCACAGATACGCAGTATTTT; V gene: TRBV7-2; J gene: TRBJ2-3; D gene: NA; clone size: few
CDR3 protein: CASSRQLQETQYF; CDR3 DNA: TGTGCCAGCAGCCGACAGTTACAAGAGACCCAGTACTTC; V gene: TRBV12-3/TRBV12-4; J gene: TRBJ2-5; D gene: NA; clone size: NA
CDR3 protein: CSADQGSQPQHF; CDR3 DNA: TGCAGTGCTGATCAGGGATCCCAGCCCCAGCATTTT; V gene: TRBV20-1; J gene: TRBJ1-5; D gene: NA; clone size: NA
CDR3 protein: CSARDTGPDGYTF; CDR3 DNA: TGCAGTGCTAGAGATACAGGGCCGGACGGCTACACCTTC; V gene: TRBV20-1; J gene: TRBJ1-2; D gene: NA; clone size: NA
CDR3 protein: CASSSRQGRENEAFF; CDR3 DNA: TGTGCCAGCAGCTCCCGACAGGGAAGAGAAAATGAAGCTTTCTTT; V gene: TRBV7-9; J gene: TRBJ1-1; D gene: TRBD1; clone size: NA
CDR3 protein: CASRWDFIRNSPLHF; CDR3 DNA: TGTGCCAGCAGATGGGACTTTATCCGAAATTCACCCCTCCACTTT; V gene: TRBV6-2/TRBV6-3; J gene: TRBJ1-6; D gene: NA; clone size: few
CDR3 protein: CASSFSLQGYTQYF; CDR3 DNA: TGTGCCAGCAGTTTCTCCCTACAGGGATATACGCAGTATTTT; V gene: TRBV6-2/TRBV6-3; J gene: TRBJ2-3; D gene: NA; clone size: few
CDR3 protein: CASSRKADRDFGNEQFF; CDR3 DNA: TGTGCCAGCAGCCGAAAAGCAGACAGGGACTTTGGCAATGAGCAGTTCTTC; V gene: TRBV7-9; J gene: TRBJ2-1; D gene: NA; clone size: NA
CDR3 protein: CASSLQGSYEQYF; CDR3 DNA: TGTGCCAGCAGCCTACAGGGTTCCTACGAGCAGTACTTC; V gene: TRBV3-1; J gene: TRBJ2-7; D gene: NA; clone size: few
CDR3 protein: CASSLIDRTDTQYF; CDR3 DNA: TGTGCCAGCAGCTTAATCGACCGCACAGATACGCAGTATTTT; V gene: TRBV7-2; J gene: TRBJ2-3; D gene: NA; clone size: NA
CDR3 protein: CASGLATNEKLFF; CDR3 DNA: TGTGCCAGTGGACTTGCAACTAATGAAAAACTGTTTTTT; V gene: TRBV19; J gene: TRBJ1-4; D gene: NA; clone size: NA
CDR3 protein: CSLDFTAFF; CDR3 DNA: TGCAGCTTAGATTTTACAGCTTTCTTT; V gene: TRBV20-1; J gene: TRBJ1-1; D gene: NA; clone size: medium-sized
CDR3 protein: CASSVGALLTDTQYF; CDR3 DNA: TGTGCCAGCAGCGTAGGGGCCCTTCTCACAGATACGCAGTATTTT; V gene: TRBV6-1; J gene: TRBJ2-3; D gene: NA; clone size: NA
CDR3 protein: CSVGDRWGGYTF; CDR3 DNA: TGCAGTGTCGGGGACCGATGGGGGGGCTACACCTTC; V gene: TRBV20-1; J gene: TRBJ1-2; D gene: NA; clone size: few
CDR3 protein: CASSAGLASNEQFF; CDR3 DNA: TGTGCCAGCTCGGCCGGACTAGCCTCTAATGAGCAGTTCTTC; V gene: TRBV18; J gene: TRBJ2-1; D gene: TRBD2; clone size: NA
CDR3 protein: CASSPQRDRGPLHF; CDR3 DNA: TGTGCCAGCAGCCCCCAGCGGGACAGAGGACCCCTCCACTTT; V gene: TRBV6-1; J gene: TRBJ1-6; D gene: TRBD1; clone size: NA
CDR3 protein: CSATGQGRSEQYF; CDR3 DNA: TGCAGTGCCACGGGGCAGGGACGTTCCGAGCAGTACTTC; V gene: TRBV20-1; J gene: TRBJ2-7; D gene: NA; clone size: NA
CDR3 protein: CASSPLEGETQYF; CDR3 DNA: TGTGCCAGCTCACCATTGGAGGGAGAGACCCAGTACTTC; V gene: TRBV18; J gene: TRBJ2-5; D gene: NA; clone size: NA